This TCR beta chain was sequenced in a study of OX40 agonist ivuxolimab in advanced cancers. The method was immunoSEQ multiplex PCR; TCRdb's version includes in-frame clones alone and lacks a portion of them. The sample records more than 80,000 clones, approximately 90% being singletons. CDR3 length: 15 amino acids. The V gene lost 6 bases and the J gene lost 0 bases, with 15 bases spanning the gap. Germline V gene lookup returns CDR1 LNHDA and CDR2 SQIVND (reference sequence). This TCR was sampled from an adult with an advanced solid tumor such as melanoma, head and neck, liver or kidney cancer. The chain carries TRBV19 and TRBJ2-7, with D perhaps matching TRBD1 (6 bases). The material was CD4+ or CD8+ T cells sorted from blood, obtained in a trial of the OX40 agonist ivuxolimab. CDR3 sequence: CASRSQGIDSYEQYF. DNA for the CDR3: TGTGCCAGTAGGAGTCAGGGGATCGACTCCTACGAGCAGTACTTC.